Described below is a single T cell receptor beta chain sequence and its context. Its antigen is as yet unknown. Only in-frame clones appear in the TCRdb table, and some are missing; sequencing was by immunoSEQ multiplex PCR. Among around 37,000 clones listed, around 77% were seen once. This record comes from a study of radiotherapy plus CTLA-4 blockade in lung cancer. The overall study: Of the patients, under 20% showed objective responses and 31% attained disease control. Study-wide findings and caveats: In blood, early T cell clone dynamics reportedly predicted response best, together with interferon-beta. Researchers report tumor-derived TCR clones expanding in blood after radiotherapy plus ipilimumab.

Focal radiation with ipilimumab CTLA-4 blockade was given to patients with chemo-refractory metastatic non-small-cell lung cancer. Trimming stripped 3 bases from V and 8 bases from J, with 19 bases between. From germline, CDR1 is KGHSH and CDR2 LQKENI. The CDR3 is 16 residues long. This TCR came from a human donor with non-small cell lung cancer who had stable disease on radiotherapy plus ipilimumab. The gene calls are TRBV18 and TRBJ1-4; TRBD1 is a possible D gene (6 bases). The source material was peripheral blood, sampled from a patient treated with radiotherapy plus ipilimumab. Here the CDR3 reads CASSPGPGVSREKLFF. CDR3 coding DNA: TGTGCCAGCTCACCTGGCCCAGGGGTCTCTAGGGAAAAACTGTTTTTT.